Listed below are T cell receptor beta chains from one sample, sequenced in a study of T cell responses to AZD1222 COVID-19 vaccine. Data came from immunoSEQ multiplex PCR; TCRdb stores just in-frame clones and leaves some out. The repertoire holds approximately 89,000 clones, with approximately 91% as singletons. The source was peripheral blood, collected on day 0 of AZD1222 vaccination. The source is an adult in good health. The CDR3 runs from the conserved cysteine through the conserved F or W. The order of the fields is clone size, J gene, D gene, V gene, CDR3 DNA, CDR3 protein. The D gene is left open where the match is weak. Clone sizes are given selectively: once, few, many, or a class where the clone is expanded.

>.|TRBJ1-6|.|TRBV6-6
TGTGCCAGCAGCAGTCGGAGGGGGGCCCGGGGGGGCTCCTATAATTCACCCCTCCACTTT
CASSSRRGARGGSYNSPLHF
>.|TRBJ1-2|.|TRBV9
TGTGCCAGCAGCGCCGGAGGGGACTATGGCTACACCTTC
CASSAGGDYGYTF
>.|TRBJ2-5|.|TRBV19
TGTGCCAGTAGTATTGTCGAGGGAGGGACCCAGTACTTC
CASSIVEGGTQYF
>.|TRBJ2-3|.|TRBV6-5
TGTGCCAGCAGTTACTCTCTAGGGGGGGCGTTGACGCAGTATTTT
CASSYSLGGALTQYF
>.|TRBJ1-4|.|TRBV5-1
TGCGCCAGCAGCTTGGGGATTGGGTACCAACGTGAAAAACTGTTTTTT
CASSLGIGYQREKLFF
>.|TRBJ1-6|.|TRBV4-3
TGCGCCAGCAGCCAAGCTTTGGGTTGGGCACGAAGTTCACCCCTCCACTTT
CASSQALGWARSSPLHF
>.|TRBJ1-2|.|TRBV19
TGTGCCAGTAGTATTAAGGGAAGGCACGGCTACACCTTC
CASSIKGRHGYTF
>.|TRBJ1-2|.|TRBV3-1/TRBV3-2
TGTGCCAGCAGCCAAGGGTTTCGAGGCTACACCTTC
CASSQGFRGYTF
>.|TRBJ2-2|.|TRBV5-1
TGCGCCAGCAGCTTTCAGGCAGGCTCCGGGGAGCTGTTTTTT
CASSFQAGSGELFF
>.|TRBJ2-2|.|TRBV11-2
TGTGCCAGCAGCTTAAATCCCGGGGGCGGCGGGGAGCTGTTTTTT
CASSLNPGGGGELFF
>.|TRBJ2-6|.|TRBV19
TGTGCCAGTACGCTTCTGACAGGCACTGGGGCCAACGTCCTGACTTTC
CASTLLTGTGANVLTF
>.|TRBJ1-5|.|TRBV3-1/TRBV3-2
TGTGCCAGCAGCCAAGGTTCCCAGCAAAATCAGCCCCAGCATTTT
CASSQGSQQNQPQHF
>.|TRBJ2-7|TRBD1|TRBV5-1
TGCGCCAGCAGCTTGGGGGACAGGCGTTCCTACGAGCAGTACTTC
CASSLGDRRSYEQYF
>.|TRBJ2-7|.|TRBV6-6
TGTGCCAGCAGTACACGAACCTACGAGCAGTACTTC
CASSTRTYEQYF
>few|TRBJ1-6|TRBD1|TRBV11-2
TGTGCCAGCAGCCCGTCGACAGGGCTTTCACCCCTCCACTTT
CASSPSTGLSPLHF
>.|TRBJ1-2|.|TRBV10-3
TGTGCCATCAGAGCGGGACAAAACTATGGCTACACCTTC
CAIRAGQNYGYTF
>.|TRBJ2-2|.|TRBV7-8
TGTGCCAGCAGCTTAAGAAGGACCGGGGAGCTGTTTTTT
CASSLRRTGELFF
>.|TRBJ2-3|.|TRBV27
TGTGCCAGCAGTTTTTCAGATACGCAGTATTTT
CASSFSDTQYF
>.|TRBJ1-1|.|TRBV19
TGTGCCAGTAGCGGAGGGTTTTGGAACACTGAAGCTTTCTTT
CASSGGFWNTEAFF
>.|TRBJ1-1|.|TRBV30
TGTGCCTGGAGTGTATTAGTCGGGGGGTTAGCTTTCTTT
CAWSVLVGGLAFF
>.|TRBJ1-1|.|TRBV28
TGTGCCAGCAGTTTAAGAAGGAAAAGCTTCACTGAAGCTTTCTTT
CASSLRRKSFTEAFF
>.|TRBJ1-2|.|TRBV14
TGTGCCAGCAGCCGGGGGAGCATCTATGGCTACACCTTC
CASSRGSIYGYTF
>.|TRBJ1-2|.|TRBV24-1
TGTGCCACCAGTGATTTCCCAAAGGAAGGCTACACCTTC
CATSDFPKEGYTF
>once|TRBJ2-7|.|TRBV2
TGTGCCAGCCTGCCCCGGGCCCCCGAGCAGTACTTC
CASLPRAPEQYF
>few|TRBJ2-1|.|TRBV7-2
TGTGCCAGCAGCTTCTGGGGGAATGAGCAGTTCTTC
CASSFWGNEQFF
>few|TRBJ1-4|.|TRBV7-9
TGTGCCAGCAGCTTCGGGAGGGGAAACCTCGAAAAACTGTTTTTT
CASSFGRGNLEKLFF
>.|TRBJ1-1|TRBD1|TRBV18
TGTGCCAGCTCTGGACAGGGGGCGAACACTGAAGCTTTCTTT
CASSGQGANTEAFF
>.|TRBJ2-1|TRBD2|TRBV2
TGTGCCAGCAGTCTAGCGGGGGGGCCGGTTGAGCAGTTCTTC
CASSLAGGPVEQFF
>once|TRBJ1-2|TRBD1|TRBV6-5
TGTGCCAGCAGGGGGGACAGGGAAAACTATGGCTACACCTTC
CASRGDRENYGYTF
>.|TRBJ2-2|.|TRBV6-2/TRBV6-3
TGTGCCAGCAGTCTAGCCGACACCGGGGAGCTGTTTTTT
CASSLADTGELFF
>.|TRBJ1-6|.|TRBV30
TGTGCCTGGAGTGTAAGGGGAATTAACAGTTCACCCCTCCACTTT
CAWSVRGINSSPLHF
>once|TRBJ2-1|TRBD2|TRBV5-1
TGCGCCAGCAGCTTGCTACCAGCGGGGGGCTCCTACAATGAGCAGTTCTTC
CASSLLPAGGSYNEQFF
>.|TRBJ2-2|.|TRBV30
TGTGCCTGGACCCTTGGCGTGAACACCGGGGAGCTGTTTTTT
CAWTLGVNTGELFF
>.|TRBJ1-2|.|TRBV11-2
TGTGCCAGCAGCTTAGTTCAGGGCTATGGCTACACCTTC
CASSLVQGYGYTF
>.|TRBJ2-3|.|TRBV7-3
TGTGCCAGCAGCTTAACGGGCCCCGTGAATACGCAGTATTTT
CASSLTGPVNTQYF
>few|TRBJ1-4|.|TRBV5-1
TGCGCCAGCAGCTTGGGTCTTGGACAACCTGCAACTAATGAAAAACTGTTTTTT
CASSLGLGQPATNEKLFF
>.|TRBJ1-1|.|TRBV19
TGTGCCAGTAGTATTGGTGGGGGTTACATGAACACTGAAGCTTTCTTT
CASSIGGGYMNTEAFF
>.|TRBJ1-1|.|TRBV3-1/TRBV3-2
TGTGCCAGCAGCCACCTCGGGTACACTGAAGCTTTCTTT
CASSHLGYTEAFF
>.|TRBJ1-2|.|TRBV5-1
TGCGCCAGCAGCTTGGGAAGGGACTATGGCTACACCTTC
CASSLGRDYGYTF
>.|TRBJ1-2|.|TRBV7-9
TGTGCCAGCAGCCTCCGGGACCTCTATGGCTACACCTTC
CASSLRDLYGYTF
>.|TRBJ2-7|.|TRBV28
TGTGCCAGTACCGGAGGAGCGGAGCTCTACGAGCAGTACTTC
CASTGGAELYEQYF
>.|TRBJ1-3|TRBD1|TRBV7-3
TGTGCCAGCAGCTTAGCTCCGGGACAGGGTTTTAGTTATGGAAACACCATATATTTT
CASSLAPGQGFSYGNTIYF
>.|TRBJ1-2|.|TRBV20-1
TGCAGTGCTAGTAACAGCAACTATGGCTACACCTTC
CSASNSNYGYTF
>.|TRBJ1-2|TRBD1|TRBV19
TGTGCCAGTAGTCACCTTACAGGGGGCAATGGCTACACCTTC
CASSHLTGGNGYTF
>.|TRBJ1-2|.|TRBV20-1
TGCACCCCAGGGAGAGCGTATGGCTACACCTTC
CTPGRAYGYTF
>.|TRBJ2-2|TRBD2|TRBV4-3
TGCGCCAGCAGGCGGACTAGCGGGGGGGCAGACACCGGGGAGCTGTTTTTT
CASRRTSGGADTGELFF
>.|TRBJ1-3|.|TRBV21-1
TGTGCCAGCGTCCCCGGGACGGAAGACCCTGGAAACACCATATATTTT
CASVPGTEDPGNTIYF
>.|TRBJ2-3|TRBD2|TRBV7-8
TGTGCCAGCAGCTCCCGGACTAGCGGGGGGGCAGATACGCAGTATTTT
CASSSRTSGGADTQYF
>once|TRBJ2-7|.|TRBV12-3/TRBV12-4
TGTGCCAGCAGTTTGGGGTCTCACGAGCAGTACTTC
CASSLGSHEQYF
>few|TRBJ1-1|.|TRBV18
TGTGCCAGCTCACCACTTCGCGGCACTGAAGCTTTCTTT
CASSPLRGTEAFF
>.|TRBJ1-3|TRBD1|TRBV18
TGTGCCAGCTCAACACCGACAGGGGTTGGAAACACCATATATTTT
CASSTPTGVGNTIYF
>few|TRBJ1-5|TRBD1|TRBV23-1
TGCGCCAGCAGTCAACGGCCCGGGACAGGGGTAAGATATAGCAATCAGCCCCAGCATTTT
CASSQRPGTGVRYSNQPQHF